This entry describes one TCR beta chain. Repertoires were generated with immunoSEQ multiplex PCR, while TCRdb's copy carries only in-frame clones and drops some. The table lists fewer than 200,000 clones, roughly nine tenths of them singletons. The data were obtained in a study of blood T cell repertoires in COVID-19. CDR3 length equals 14 residues. CDR1 is MNHEY and CDR2 is SMNVEV in the germline V gene (reference sequence). With 4 bases removed from V and 0 bases from J, the gap between germline ends came to 9 bases. The sequence derives from a man aged 55 to 70 with acute or convalescent COVID-19. The chain is built from TRBV27 and TRBJ1-1, with D hard to call. The sequenced sample was peripheral blood. The DNA for the CDR3 is TGTGCCAGCAGTTCCCGGCAGGTGAACACTGAAGCTTTCTTT. This codes for CASSSRQVNTEAFF.